This TCR beta chain is drawn from a study of shared clonotypes between healthy human individuals (dated by TCRdb to 2019 to 2021). Concerning the study at large: The cohort comprised a couple of women and a few men aged 18 to 49 years. To increase sequencing depth and limit assay-specific biases, TCR repertoire library preparation and sequencing were carried out by different laboratories using diverse techniques. Each donor's leukapheresis produced roughly between roughly 0.85 and 9.5 billion PBMCs. To estimate repertoire size and how much clonotypes are shared between individuals, the study performed deep sequencing of blood TCR repertoires from roughly five healthy adults. Per donor, three plates each were used for CD4 naive and CD4 memory, two for CD8 naive, and one for CD8 memory. What the study reported, not specific to this receptor: Rarefaction of sorted-subset datasets indicated incomplete sequencing despite the large sequencing depth. Across a handful of donors, around 5.4% of naive CD4, roughly 3.8% of naive CD8, 2% to 2.5% of memory CD4, and 0.3% to 0.45% of memory CD8 clonotypes were shared. Larger estimated clonotype richness was generally found for naive subsets than for memory subsets. Sampling was limited to blood, and TCR repertoires in tissue likely differ from TCR repertoires in blood. Compared with non-shared clonotypes, clonotypes shared by all four sorted-subset donors had higher generation probabilities. Because the study included only a small number of donors, the genetic and exposure-history diversity represented was limited. Pairwise subsampling led to the expectation that sequencing depth would affect the degree of clonotype sharing among donors.

CDR1 LNHDA and CDR2 SQIVND were looked up in the germline V gene (reference sequence). Spanning cysteine to phenylalanine, the CDR3 consists of 16 amino acids. The read is trimmed to its CDR3 DNA, 48 bases read in frame from base 1. V was cut back by 1 base and J by 8 bases, leaving a gap of 18 bases between them. Using the deep immunoSEQ assay, TCR CDR3 regions were amplified from genomic DNA by multiplex PCR. For each cell subset, the extracted genomic DNA was distributed evenly across all wells of several immunoSEQ 96-well plates, and each plate served as one replicate. For sorted subsets, around 200 ng genomic DNA, equal to 30,000 to 35,000 T cell genomes, was loaded into each replicate PCR. Purified libraries were measured with a Qubit 3.0 fluorometer, size-checked on a Bioanalyzer 2100, and measured again with the KAPA Library Quantification kit. Each immunoSEQ 96-well plate was sequenced on its own single-read 150-cycle Illumina NextSeq 550 flow cell. In the paper's pipeline: Because the immunoSEQ output included only junctional sequences and no quality scores, the filtering could not be the same as the filtering used for full-length reads. To assign V/J genes and CDR3, sequences were annotated against IMGT germline references using PyIR, a Python wrapper for IgBLAST v1.9. Reads were filtered out if the reads had weak V/J assignments (E-value above 1e-6), no CDR3, stop codons, out-of-frame junctions, or ambiguous translated residues. A V3J clonotype was defined by an identical inferred V gene, J gene, and CDR3 amino acid sequence. To compute the percentage overlap between repertoires, the number of shared unique clonotypes was divided by the size of the smaller repertoire. Repertoire richness was assessed with RTK rarefaction, the Chao1 estimator, and Recon v2.1 estimates of unobserved clonotypes. Generation probabilities were computed with OLGA for all TCRbeta clonotypes obtained by the gDNA method from a few donors. TCRdb's version of the immuneACCESS table is confined to in-frame rearrangements and falls short of the full clone set. An unresolved V gene accounts for under half of the shortfall where checked; the remainder is of unknown origin. For V, J and clone size, that table is used; D and trimming come from the DNA. The sample data list roughly 650,000 clones, and approximately 96% of these were observed just once. Of the sample, 0.11% falls within the top ten clones.

Comments on this clone: The antigen it recognizes is unknown. No base quality values were provided; no much bigger clone lies one nucleotide off.

CD8 naive samples were obtained by positive selection for CCR7 among CD45RO-negative cells, yielding a CD45RA+CCR7+ population from which TemRA cells were excluded. Donors were healthy HIV-negative adults with no recently reported acute infections or vaccinations. Every donor was a Caucasian adult residing in Nashville, Tennessee, USA. After blood collection by leukapheresis, PBMCs were isolated using Ficoll-Histopaque density gradient centrifugation and then cryopreserved in the vapor phase of liquid nitrogen. Analytical flow cytometry was used to check the purity and quantity of every magnetically sorted T cell population. From each sorted fraction, genomic DNA was isolated and quantified by UV absorbance on a Nanodrop 2000c.

What was sequenced was naive CD8+ T cells sorted from blood. Sample cell subset or site, as interpreted from the label and publication: CD45RA+CCR7+. The receptor was derived from a woman under 40 in good health. In this chain, TRBV19 is recombined with TRBJ2-1; the D segment cannot be called with confidence. The CDR3 has the sequence CASSIVARAEEDEQFF. Read as DNA, the sequence is TGTGCCAGTAGTATAGTTGCACGGGCAGAAGAAGATGAGCAGTTCTTC.